The sample holds a few counts of the clone carrying this TCR beta chain. Antigen unknown. This record comes from a study of cytomegalovirus exposure and HLA in healthy donors. A multiplex PCR was run with 60 Vbeta primers and 13 Jbeta primers. The method was immunoSEQ multiplex PCR; TCRdb's version includes in-frame clones alone and lacks a portion of them. There are around 100,000 clones in the sample; under 70% occur only once, and around 8.2% lies in the top ten. This CDR3 spans 12 amino acids. V was pared by 8 bases and J by 6 bases, with 12 bases between. The germline V gene encodes CDR1 SGHTA and CDR2 FQGTGA. The study, taken as a whole, reports: There was a cluster of highly shared sequence variants that was likely a sequencing artifact.

The clonotype was recovered from a man aged 30 to 39 in good health and CMV-seropositive. Sequencing input: PBMCs. The genes are TRBV7-3 and TRBJ2-3, with D perhaps matching TRBD2 (6 bases). The CDR3 here is CASATGGDTQYF. CDR3 sequence (DNA): TGTGCCAGCGCGACCGGAGGGGATACGCAGTATTTT.